This T cell receptor (beta chain) appears in the sequencing data of a study of cytomegalovirus exposure and HLA in healthy donors. The PCR had 60 Vbeta and 13 Jbeta primers. The repertoire was sequenced with immunoSEQ multiplex PCR; TCRdb's copy has only in-frame clones and lacks some. The sample records about 86,000 clones, around 80% being singletons. Turning to this clone: What it binds is unknown.

Broader study findings: Prior analysis indicated that the majority of TCR beta V segments exhibited productivity approximately 87% or approximately 30% of the time. Presence/absence analyses rested on an assumption that sequencing depth was roughly uniform across donors.

The TCR originated in a male donor in good health and CMV-seropositive. Specimen: PBMCs.

The CDR3 region is CASSLGTSGRTYQETQYF. The CDR3 bases are TGCGCCAGCAGCCTAGGGACTAGCGGGAGGACTTATCAAGAGACCCAGTACTTC. The chain couples TRBV5-1 to TRBJ2-5; 15 positions match TRBD2. V lost 4 bases, J lost 2 bases, and 9 bases stayed unmatched. The CDR3 has 18 amino acids. The germline CDR1 and CDR2 sequences are SGHRS and YFSETQ.